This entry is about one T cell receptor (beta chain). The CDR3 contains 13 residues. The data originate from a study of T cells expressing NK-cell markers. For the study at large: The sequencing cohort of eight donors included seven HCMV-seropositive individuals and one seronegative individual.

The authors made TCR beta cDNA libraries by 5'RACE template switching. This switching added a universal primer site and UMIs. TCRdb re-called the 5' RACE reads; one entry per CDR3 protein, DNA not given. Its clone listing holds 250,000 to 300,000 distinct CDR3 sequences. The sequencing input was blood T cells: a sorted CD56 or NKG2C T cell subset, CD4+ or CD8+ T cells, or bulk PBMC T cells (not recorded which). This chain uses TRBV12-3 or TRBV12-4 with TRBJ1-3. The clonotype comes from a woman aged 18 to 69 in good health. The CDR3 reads CASSLNHGNTIYF.